These 30 T cell receptor beta chains were all obtained from the same sample, sequenced in a study of blood T cell repertoires in COVID-19. The assay was immunoSEQ multiplex PCR, and TCRdb's table has in-frame clones only and misses some. This table has about 60,000 clones, around 88% appearing once. The sample taken for sequencing was peripheral blood. These receptors were collected from a woman older than 75 with active COVID-19.

The V gene is TRBV5-1, the J gene TRBJ2-1; TRBD2 agrees at 10 bases. V dropped 0 bases and J dropped 4; count of bases not matched to a gene: 7. Germline V gives CDR1 SGHRS, CDR2 YFSETQ. This CDR3 is built from 17 residues. The CDR3: CASSLDPLAGAYNEQFF. The CDR3 DNA is TGCGCCAGCAGCTTGGACCCCCTAGCGGGGGCTTACAATGAGCAGTTCTTC.

The chain uses TRBV28 and TRBJ2-6, with TRBD1 as a possible D gene (6 bases). This CDR3 is built from 18 residues. V was trimmed by 5 bases and J by 0 bases, leaving 17 bases between them. Germline V gene lookup returns CDR1 MDHEN and CDR2 SYDVKM. DNA for the CDR3: TGTGCCAGCAGTAACCGGGACACGGTCCTCTCTGGGGCCAACGTCCTGACTTTC. Its protein is CASSNRDTVLSGANVLTF.

The chain has TRBV18 and TRBJ2-1; a weak D match, TRBD1 (6 bases). The CDR3 is made up of 16 amino acids. CDR1 is KGHSH, CDR2 LQKENI, per germline. V was clipped by 0 bases and J by 7 bases, with 16 bases between them. Written as DNA, the CDR3 is TGTGCCAGCTCACCACCTAACAGGGTCAAGGGGAATGAGCAGTTCTTC. Translation: CASSPPNRVKGNEQFF.

This clone has a single count. This sequence joins TRBV20-1 and TRBJ2-3; D remains unclear. In germline, CDR1 is DFQATT, CDR2 SNEGSKA (reference sequence). This CDR3 contains 11 residues. Deletions cut 7 bases from V and 8 bases from J, with 13 bases between. This CDR3 reads CSGLKWSTQYF. The CDR3 DNA follows: TGCAGTGGGTTGAAGTGGAGTACGCAGTATTTT.

J is TRBJ2-7 and V is TRBV15, with D possibly matching TRBD1 (7 bases). Trimming pared 5 bases from V and 2 bases from J, leaving 16 bases between. The germline gives CDR1 LNHNV, CDR2 YYDKDF (reference sequence). The CDR3 sequence is 15 residues long. The CDR3 sequence is CATSGGGQRAYEQYF. The CDR3 bases are TGTGCCACCAGCGGAGGGGGACAGCGGGCCTACGAGCAGTACTTC.

This clone was counted a few times. This rearrangement joins TRBV7-8 to TRBJ2-7; D is unclear. Trimming took 6 bases from V and 7 from J, leaving 16 bases between them. The CDR3 runs 13 residues. Germline V gene data show CDR1 as SGHVS and CDR2 as FQNEAQ. The CDR3 is CASSPQVVGEQYF. The CDR3 coding sequence is TGTGCCAGCAGTCCCCAAGTAGTCGGGGAGCAGTACTTC.

V and J are TRBV7-9 and TRBJ2-1; 7 bases are a match to TRBD2. J lost 7 bases, V lost 3 bases, and 15 bases had no gene match. The CDR3 is 17 amino acids. The germline V gene has CDR1 SEHNR and CDR2 FQNEAQ (reference sequence). Written as DNA, the CDR3 is TGTGCCAGCAGCTTGGGGAGCCCTAGCGGTCGGGCGAATGAGCAGTTCTTC. It yields the protein CASSLGSPSGRANEQFF.

This clone was picked up one time. The chain combines TRBV7-8 with TRBJ2-7; unclear D gene. Trimming removed 3 bases from V and 4 bases from J, with 10 bases in between. Germline loops: CDR1 SGHVS, CDR2 FQNEAQ. The CDR3 runs to 13 residues. The CDR3 nucleotides are TGTGCCAGCAGCTTGGGCCCAGATTACGAGCAGTACTTC. Residues: CASSLGPDYEQYF.

The genes are TRBV7-9 and TRBJ1-1; TRBD1 might be the D (6 bases). The V gene lost 4 bases and the J gene lost 4 bases, with 13 bases spanning the gap. The CDR3 is 14 residues long. The germline V gene has CDR1 SEHNR and CDR2 FQNEAQ (reference sequence). CDR3 bases: TGTGCCAGCAGCTGGCACAGGGTGGGCACTGAAGCTTTCTTT. It specifies CASSWHRVGTEAFF.

The chain employs TRBV19 and TRBJ1-2; TRBD1 agrees at 8 bases. The germline V gene encodes CDR1 LNHDA and CDR2 SQIVND (reference sequence). Trimming cost V 6 bases and J 0 bases; bases outside gene matches: 15. The CDR3 extends over 18 amino acids. This CDR3 is CASSPTPGQGAPNYGYTF. Written as DNA, the CDR3 is TGTGCCAGTAGCCCTACCCCCGGACAGGGAGCTCCTAACTATGGCTACACCTTC. Complete variable domain (other parts from reference TRBV19 and TRBJ1-2): DGGITQSPKYLFRKEGQNVTLSCEQNLNHDAMYWYRQDPGQGLRLIYYSQIVNDFQKGDIAEGYSVSREKKESFPLTVTSAQKNPTAFYLCASSPTPGQGAPNYGYTFGSGTRLTVV.

V gene TRBV25-1 combines with J gene TRBJ1-6; no definite D call. CDR1 is MGHDK and CDR2 is SYGVNS in the germline V gene. V was pared by 3 bases and J by 5 bases, with 11 bases between. The CDR3 spans 15 residues. The chain's CDR3 is CASSDAGFNNSPLHF. The CDR3 bases are TGTGCCAGCAGTGATGCGGGGTTTAATAATTCACCCCTCCACTTT.

V gene TRBV7-2 combines with J gene TRBJ1-1, with TRBD1 matching over 10 bases. Germline V gene data show CDR1 as SGHTA and CDR2 as FQGNSA. CDR3 length: 16 residues. V lost 1 base to trimming and J lost 6 bases; unmatched junction nucleotides: 8. The CDR3 DNA sequence: TGTGCCAGCAGCTTAGGCCCCCGGGACAGGGGAGCTGAAGCTTTCTTT. It yields the protein CASSLGPRDRGAEAFF.

The genes are TRBV20-1 and TRBJ2-3; D perhaps matches TRBD2 (6 bases). Trimming took off 3 bases at V and 9 bases at J, with 16 bases between the two ends. CDR1 and CDR2 from the germline V gene are DFQATT and SNEGSKA (reference sequence). The CDR3 has 13 residues. CDR3 nucleotides: TGCAGTGCTAGTTCCGGGACTCGCGGGACGCAGTATTTT. It specifies CSASSGTRGTQYF.

The chain combines TRBV5-5 with TRBJ1-1, with unresolved D. Deletions cut 6 bases from V and 4 bases from J, with 13 bases between. CDR1 is SGHKS and CDR2 is YYEKEE in the germline V gene (reference sequence). The CDR3 loop spans 13 amino acids. This chain's CDR3 is CASTLGLGTEAFF. Written as DNA, the CDR3 is TGTGCCAGCACTCTAGGACTGGGCACTGAAGCTTTCTTT.

Only one count was recorded for this clone. J is TRBJ2-3 and V is TRBV9; D call uncertain. V shed 0 bases and J shed 3 bases, with 11 bases lying between them. From germline, CDR1 is SGDLS and CDR2 YYNGEE. This CDR3 contains 15 residues. CDR3 loop: CASSVAGSKTDTQYF. The CDR3, as DNA: TGTGCCAGCAGCGTAGCGGGTAGCAAAACAGATACGCAGTATTTT.

The rearrangement links TRBV5-1 to TRBJ1-1; 8 bases are shared with TRBD1. Trimming at V came to 0 bases and at J to 5 bases, leaving 6 bases not matched to a gene. Per germline, CDR1 SGHRS and CDR2 YFSETQ. The CDR3 extends over 15 amino acids. CDR3 in DNA: TGCGCCAGCAGCTTGGAGAGGACAGGGCTTACTGAAGCTTTCTTT. Residues: CASSLERTGLTEAFF. The full variable domain, rest sourced from reference TRBV5-1 and TRBJ1-1, is KAGVTQTPRYLIKTRGQQVTLSCSPISGHRSVSWYQQTPGQGLQFLFEYFSETQRNKGNFPGRFSGRQFSNSRSEMNVSTLELGDSALYLCASSLERTGLTEAFFGQGTRLTVV.

This clone was detected ten times or more. The chain employs TRBV11-2 and TRBJ2-2; TRBD2 matches at 7 bases. The V gene's germline CDR1 is SGHAT and CDR2 FQNNGV. Losses at the gene ends were 1 base for V and 4 bases for J; bases not matched to a gene: 6. This CDR3 has 16 amino acids. The CDR3 sequence is CASSLGLAVVTGELFF. CDR3 nucleotide sequence: TGTGCCAGCAGCTTAGGGCTAGCGGTAGTCACCGGGGAGCTGTTTTTT.

DNA for the CDR3: TGTGCCAGCAGTGTCCAGGTGGGTGGCTACAATGAGCAGTTCTTC. It translates to CASSVQVGGYNEQFF. The gene calls are TRBV6-4 and TRBJ2-1; no clear D gene. Trimming pared 4 bases from V and 3 bases from J, leaving 13 bases between. The CDR3 loop spans 15 amino acids. Germline values: CDR1 MRHNA, CDR2 SNTAGT.

V gene TRBV5-4 combines with J gene TRBJ1-1, with D unresolved. Trimming removed 2 bases from V and 0 bases from J, with 17 bases in between. CDR3 size: 17 residues. Germline CDR1 SGHNT, CDR2 YYREEE (reference sequence). CDR3 bases: TGTGCCAGCAGCTTTGGGCCCTTGGCAGTGATGAACACTGAAGCTTTCTTT. Translating it yields CASSFGPLAVMNTEAFF.

The genes are TRBV2 and TRBJ1-1, with D maybe TRBD1 (6 bases). The CDR3 covers 16 residues. Trimming stripped 1 base from V and 1 base from J, with 13 bases between. Germline V gives CDR1 SNHLY, CDR2 FYNNEI. The CDR3 nucleotides read TGTGCCAGCAGTGAAGGGCGTTGGGGACAGAACACTGAAGCTTTCTTT. Encoded protein: CASSEGRWGQNTEAFF. The full variable domain, completed using reference TRBV2 and TRBJ1-1, is EPEVTQTPSHQVTQMGQEVILRCVPISNHLYFYWYRQILGQKVEFLVSFYNNEISEKSEIFDDQFSVERPDGSNFTLKIRSTKLEDSAMYFCASSEGRWGQNTEAFFGQGTRLTVV.

The gene calls are TRBV29-1 and TRBJ1-4; maybe TRBD1 (5 bases). CDR1 and CDR2 (germline): SQVTM, ANQGSEA. The CDR3 extends over 13 amino acids. Between the trimmed V and J ends, which lost 7 bases and 8 bases, there was a span of 17 bases. In nucleotides, the CDR3 is TGCAGCGCCGGAGGGCAGGGAAACGAAAAACTGTTTTTT. It encodes CSAGGQGNEKLFF. The entire variable domain, with the rest obtained from reference TRBV29-1 and TRBJ1-4, is as follows: SAVISQKPSRDICQRGTSLTIQCQVDSQVTMMFWYRQQPGQSLTLIATANQGSEATYESGFVIDKFPISRPNLTFSTLTVSNMSPEDSSIYLCSAGGQGNEKLFFGSGTQLSVL.

This chain connects TRBV10-3 to TRBJ2-5, with 8 nucleotides matching TRBD2. This CDR3 is 14 amino acids long. Germline V CDR1 and CDR2: ENHRY, SYGVKD. In DNA, the CDR3 is TGTGCGACCTCCGTTAGCGGGGAACAAGAGACCCAGTACTTC. This translates into CATSVSGEQETQYF.

The CDR3 is CSVDGLEAPDTQYF. CDR3 nucleotide sequence: TGCAGCGTTGACGGCCTCGAGGCCCCAGATACGCAGTATTTT. This sequence joins TRBV29-1 and TRBJ2-3, with no clear D. This CDR3 spans 14 amino acids. Per the germline V gene, CDR1 is SQVTM and CDR2 is ANQGSEA. Trimming cost V 3 bases and J 4 bases, with 14 bases left between them.

This chain links TRBV20-1 with TRBJ1-2; TRBD1 might be the D (5 bases). The V gene lost 4 bases and the J gene lost 5 bases, with 8 bases spanning the gap. Germline-derived CDR1 and CDR2 are DFQATT and SNEGSKA (reference sequence). The CDR3 covers 11 residues. CDR3: CSAKAGYGYTF. In nucleotides, the CDR3 is TGCAGTGCTAAGGCAGGGTATGGCTACACCTTC.

This clone showed up just once. This rearrangement joins TRBV27 to TRBJ2-7, with 12 bases that match TRBD2. V lost 6 bases to trimming and J lost 7 bases; unmatched junction nucleotides: 7. The germline V gene encodes CDR1 MNHEY and CDR2 SMNVEV (reference sequence). The CDR3 covers 14 residues. CDR3 protein: CASRLAGGFGEQYF. CDR3 DNA sequence: TGTGCCAGCAGACTAGCGGGGGGCTTCGGGGAGCAGTACTTC.

This clone was picked up one time. CDR3 sequence: CASSLGSTSGGETQYF. CDR3 nucleotides: TGTGCCAGCAGTCTCGGATCTACTAGCGGGGGGGAGACCCAGTACTTC. The chain carries TRBV11-2 and TRBJ2-5; 12 bases line up with TRBD2. The junction had 10 bases not matched to a gene; V was cut back by 6 bases and J by 5 bases. The CDR3 runs to 16 residues. CDR1 is SGHAT, CDR2 FQNNGV, per germline.

J is TRBJ1-1 and V is TRBV18; TRBD1 might be the D (5 bases). CDR3 size: 13 residues. V was trimmed by 2 bases and J by 6 bases, leaving 10 bases between them. Germline CDR1 reads KGHSH; CDR2 reads LQKENI. The CDR3 DNA follows: TGTGCCAGCTCACCATCTACGGGGGCTGAAGCTTTCTTT. This translates into CASSPSTGAEAFF.

The chain links TRBV5-8 to TRBJ2-2; 8 bases fit TRBD2. The CDR3 consists of 17 residues. CDR1 SGHTS and CDR2 YDEGEE come from the germline V gene. V gave up 4 bases and J gave up 6 bases; unmatched junction bases: 14. This CDR3 reads CASSRKLWSGGAGELFF. DNA for the CDR3: TGTGCCAGCAGCCGCAAATTGTGGAGCGGGGGAGCCGGGGAGCTGTTTTTT.

CDR3 nucleotide sequence: TGCAGCGTTGATCTCCCAGAGCGGGGGCCTGGCTACAATGAGCAGTTCTTC. It codes for CSVDLPERGPGYNEQFF. The chain uses TRBV29-1 and TRBJ2-1, with TRBD2 identical over 8 bases. The V gene end was trimmed by 3 bases and the J gene end by 3 bases; junction bases not matched to a gene: 13. The CDR3 has 17 residues. Germline lookup yields CDR1 SQVTM and CDR2 ANQGSEA.

The chain has TRBV2 and TRBJ2-3, with 10 bases identical to TRBD2. The CDR3 is made up of 14 amino acids. The V and J ends lost 5 bases and 7 bases, in that order; junction bases with no gene match: 6. Germline loops: CDR1 SNHLY, CDR2 FYNNEI. The CDR3 DNA follows: TGTGCCAGCAGTAGCGGGGGGGCGGTAAATACGCAGTATTTT. As protein: CASSSGGAVNTQYF.